This TCR beta chain originates from a study of T cell responses to AZD1222 COVID-19 vaccine. This clone occurred once. Its cognate antigen is unknown. The data were produced by immunoSEQ multiplex PCR, yet TCRdb's version contains in-frame clones alone and is incomplete. The sample includes roughly 91,000 clones, around 90% seen only once; the top ten take around 3.1%. The study, taken as a whole, reports: Breadth and depth of Spike-specific TCRs rose after two AZD1222 doses.

The input for sequencing was peripheral blood, taken on day 0 of AZD1222 vaccination. The receptor's source is an adult in good health.

CDR3 sequence: CAISSPGGSGNTIYF. The CDR3 nucleotides are TGTGCCATCAGTTCTCCAGGGGGCTCTGGAAACACCATATATTTT. J is TRBJ1-3 and V is TRBV10-3, with TRBD1 matching over 7 bases. Germline V CDR1 and CDR2: ENHRY, SYGVKD. This CDR3 has 15 amino acids. With V trimmed by 5 bases and J by 0 bases, 4 bases remained unmatched.